This T cell receptor beta chain comes out of a study of blood T cell repertoires in COVID-19. Produced via immunoSEQ multiplex PCR; TCRdb's table is partial and in-frame only. The sample consists of roughly 100,000 clones, about 90% of them appearing once. The Seattle patients joined while their infection was active and were tracked longitudinally afterward. The CDR3 has 15 amino acids. The V segment lost 4 bases and the J segment 6 bases; nucleotides outside the gene matches: 11. CDR1 is MDHEN and CDR2 is SYDVKM in the germline V gene. The sample was peripheral blood. The chain links TRBV28 to TRBJ2-7; 8 bases fit TRBD1. The source of this sequence is a man aged 50 to 60 with COVID-19, enrolled during active disease. The CDR3 region is CASSSIGTGVREQYF. In DNA, the CDR3 is TGTGCCAGCAGTTCAATTGGGACAGGAGTCCGCGAGCAGTACTTC.